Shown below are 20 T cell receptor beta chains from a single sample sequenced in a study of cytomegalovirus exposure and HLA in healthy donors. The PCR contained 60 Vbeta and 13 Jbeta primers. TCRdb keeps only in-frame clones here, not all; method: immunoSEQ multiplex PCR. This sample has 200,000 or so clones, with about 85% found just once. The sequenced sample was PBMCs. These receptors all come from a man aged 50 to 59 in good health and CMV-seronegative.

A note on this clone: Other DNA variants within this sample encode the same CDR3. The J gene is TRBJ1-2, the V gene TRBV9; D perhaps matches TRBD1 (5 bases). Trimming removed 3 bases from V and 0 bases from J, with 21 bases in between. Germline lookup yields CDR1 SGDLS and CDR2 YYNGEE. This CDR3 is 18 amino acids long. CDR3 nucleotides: TGTGCCAGCAGCGATAGCGCGGGACCAACCTCTTCTAACTATGGCTACACCTTC. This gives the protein CASSDSAGPTSSNYGYTF.

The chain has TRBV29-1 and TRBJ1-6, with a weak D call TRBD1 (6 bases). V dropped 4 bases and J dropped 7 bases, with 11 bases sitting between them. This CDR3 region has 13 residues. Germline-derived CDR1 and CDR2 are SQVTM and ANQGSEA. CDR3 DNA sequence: TGCAGCGTTGCCCACAGGGAGAATTCACCCCTCCACTTT. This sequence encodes CSVAHRENSPLHF.

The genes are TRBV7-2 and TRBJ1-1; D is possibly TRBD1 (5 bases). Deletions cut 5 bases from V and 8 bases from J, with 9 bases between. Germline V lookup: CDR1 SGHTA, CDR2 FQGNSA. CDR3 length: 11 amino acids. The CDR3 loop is CASSRDSEAFF. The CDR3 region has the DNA TGTGCCAGCAGCCGTGACAGCGAAGCTTTCTTT.

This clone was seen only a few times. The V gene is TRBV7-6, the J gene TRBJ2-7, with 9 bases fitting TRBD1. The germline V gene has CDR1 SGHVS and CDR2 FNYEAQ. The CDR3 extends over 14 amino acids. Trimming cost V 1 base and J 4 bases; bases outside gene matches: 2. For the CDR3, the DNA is TGTGCCAGCAGCTTAGAACAGGGGGCGTACGAGCAGTACTTC. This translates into CASSLEQGAYEQYF.

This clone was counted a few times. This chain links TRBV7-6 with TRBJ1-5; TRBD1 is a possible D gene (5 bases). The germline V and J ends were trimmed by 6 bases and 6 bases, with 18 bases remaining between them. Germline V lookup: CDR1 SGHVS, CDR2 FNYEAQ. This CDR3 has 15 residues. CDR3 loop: CASSLDTGGGQPQHF. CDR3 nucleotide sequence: TGTGCCAGCAGTTTGGACACGGGGGGGGGTCAGCCCCAGCATTTT.

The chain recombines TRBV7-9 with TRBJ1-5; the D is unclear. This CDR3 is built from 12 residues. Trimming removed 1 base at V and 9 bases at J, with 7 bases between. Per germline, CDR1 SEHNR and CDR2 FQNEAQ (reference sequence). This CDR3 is CASSLDSGPQHF. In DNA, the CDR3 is TGTGCCAGCAGCTTAGACTCGGGGCCCCAGCATTTT.

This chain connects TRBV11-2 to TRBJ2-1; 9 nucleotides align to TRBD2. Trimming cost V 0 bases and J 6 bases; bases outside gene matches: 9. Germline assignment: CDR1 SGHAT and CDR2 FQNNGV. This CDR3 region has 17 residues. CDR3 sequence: CASSLDPAGGPFNEQFF. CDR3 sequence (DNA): TGTGCCAGCAGCTTAGATCCGGCGGGGGGGCCTTTCAATGAGCAGTTCTTC.

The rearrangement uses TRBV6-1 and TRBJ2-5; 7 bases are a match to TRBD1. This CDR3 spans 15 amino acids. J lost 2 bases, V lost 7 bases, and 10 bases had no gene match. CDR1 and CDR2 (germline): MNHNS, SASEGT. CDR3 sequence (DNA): TGTGCCAGCATACCAGGGGGAAGGGTTCAAGAGACCCAGTACTTC. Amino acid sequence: CASIPGGRVQETQYF.

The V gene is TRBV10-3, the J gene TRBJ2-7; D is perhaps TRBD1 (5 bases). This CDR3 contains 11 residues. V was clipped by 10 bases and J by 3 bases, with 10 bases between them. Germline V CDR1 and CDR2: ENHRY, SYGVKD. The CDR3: CATQEFYEQYF. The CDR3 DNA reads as TGTGCCACACAGGAATTCTACGAGCAGTACTTC.

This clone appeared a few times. CDR3 residues: CASSPYRHSYEQYF. CDR3 nucleotide sequence: TGTGCCAGCAGCCCCTACAGACACTCCTACGAGCAGTACTTC. This chain connects TRBV9 to TRBJ2-7, with D unresolved. This CDR3 has 14 amino acids. Germline-derived CDR1 and CDR2 are SGDLS and YYNGEE. V shed 4 bases and J shed 0 bases, with 11 bases lying between them.

The CDR3 reads CASSPGAEETQYF. For the CDR3, the DNA is TGTGCCAGCTCACCGGGCGCCGAAGAGACCCAGTACTTC. The rearrangement uses TRBV18 and TRBJ2-5; D unclear. V dropped 3 bases and J dropped 3 bases, with 8 bases sitting between them. This CDR3 region has 13 residues. The V gene's germline CDR1 is KGHSH and CDR2 LQKENI. Complete variable domain (other parts from reference TRBV18 and TRBJ2-5): NAGVMQNPRHLVRRRGQEARLRCSPMKGHSHVYWYRQLPEEGLKFMVYLQKENIIDESGMPKERFSAEFPKEGPSILRIQQVVRGDSAAYFCASSPGAEETQYFGPGTRLLVL.

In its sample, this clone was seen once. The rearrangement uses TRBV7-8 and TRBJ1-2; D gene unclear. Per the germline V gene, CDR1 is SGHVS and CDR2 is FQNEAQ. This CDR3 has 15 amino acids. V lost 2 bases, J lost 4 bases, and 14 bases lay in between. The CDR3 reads CASSLYLATSYGYTF. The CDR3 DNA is TGTGCCAGCAGCTTATACCTGGCGACAAGCTATGGCTACACCTTC.

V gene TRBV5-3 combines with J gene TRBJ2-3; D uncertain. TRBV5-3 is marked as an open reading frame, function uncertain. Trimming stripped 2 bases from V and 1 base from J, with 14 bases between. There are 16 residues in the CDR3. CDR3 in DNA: TGTGCCAGAAGCTTCTATGTAGAAACCTGCACAGATACGCAGTATTTT. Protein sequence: CARSFYVETCTDTQYF.

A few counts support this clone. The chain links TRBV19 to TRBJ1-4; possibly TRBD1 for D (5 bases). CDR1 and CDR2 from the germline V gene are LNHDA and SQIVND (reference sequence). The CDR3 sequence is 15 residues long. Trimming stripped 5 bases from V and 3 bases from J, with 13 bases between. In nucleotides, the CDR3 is TGTGCCAGTAGTGAGAGTGGGGCGTCTAATGAAAAACTGTTTTTT. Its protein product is CASSESGASNEKLFF.

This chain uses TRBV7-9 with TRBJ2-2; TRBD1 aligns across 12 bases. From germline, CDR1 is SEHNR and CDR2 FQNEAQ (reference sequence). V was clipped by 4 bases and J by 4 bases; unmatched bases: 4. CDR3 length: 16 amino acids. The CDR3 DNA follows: TGTGCCAGCAGCTCTCCGGGACAGGGGGCCACCGGGGAGCTGTTTTTT. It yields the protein CASSSPGQGATGELFF.

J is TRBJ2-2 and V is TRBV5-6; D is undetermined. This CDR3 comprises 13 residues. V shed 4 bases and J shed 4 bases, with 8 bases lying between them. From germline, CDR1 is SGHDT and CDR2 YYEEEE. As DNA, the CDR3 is TGTGCCAGCAGCCTCCCGAGCACCGGGGAGCTGTTTTTT. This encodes CASSLPSTGELFF.

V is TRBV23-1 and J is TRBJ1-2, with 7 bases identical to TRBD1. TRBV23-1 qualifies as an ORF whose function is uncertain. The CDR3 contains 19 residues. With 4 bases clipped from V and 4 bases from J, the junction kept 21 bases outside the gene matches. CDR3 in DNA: TGCGCCAGCAGTCTCCCCCTCACAGGGGTTAGCGGTTCGGGCTATGGCTACACCTTC. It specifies CASSLPLTGVSGSGYGYTF.

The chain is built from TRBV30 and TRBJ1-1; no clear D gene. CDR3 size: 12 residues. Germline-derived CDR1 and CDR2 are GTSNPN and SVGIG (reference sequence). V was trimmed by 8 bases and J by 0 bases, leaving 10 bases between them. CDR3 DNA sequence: TGTGCCGCGCACGGGATGAACACTGAAGCTTTCTTT. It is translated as CAAHGMNTEAFF. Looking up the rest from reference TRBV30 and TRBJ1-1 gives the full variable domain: SQTIHQWPATLVQPVGSPLSLECTVEGTSNPNLYWYRQAAGRGLQLLFYSVGIGQISSEVPQNLSASRPQDRQFILSSKKLLLSDSGFYLCAAHGMNTEAFFGQGTRLTVV.

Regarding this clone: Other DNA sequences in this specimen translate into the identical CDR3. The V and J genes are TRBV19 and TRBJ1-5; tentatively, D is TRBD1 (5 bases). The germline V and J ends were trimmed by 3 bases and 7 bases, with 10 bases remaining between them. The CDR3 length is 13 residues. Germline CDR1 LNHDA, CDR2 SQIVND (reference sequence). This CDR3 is CASSIGGNQPQHF. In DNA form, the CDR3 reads TGTGCCAGTAGTATCGGGGGAAACCAGCCCCAGCATTTT.

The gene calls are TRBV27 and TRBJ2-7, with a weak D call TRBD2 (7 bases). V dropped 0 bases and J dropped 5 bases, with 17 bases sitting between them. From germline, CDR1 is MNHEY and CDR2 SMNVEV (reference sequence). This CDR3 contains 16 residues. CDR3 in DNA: TGTGCCAGCAGTTTATCGAGGGGGGGTAGGTCCCACGAGCAGTACTTC. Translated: CASSLSRGGRSHEQYF.